This entry features one TCR beta chain sequence. The data stem from a study of blood T cell repertoires in COVID-19. The V segment lost 7 bases and the J segment 4 bases; nucleotides outside the gene matches: 6. The length of the CDR3 is 14 residues. Per germline, CDR1 SEHNR and CDR2 FQNEAQ (reference sequence). Sequenced by immunoSEQ multiplex PCR; TCRdb stores in-frame clones only, minus some. The sample consists of roughly 150,000 clones, 84% of them appearing once. The chain recombines TRBV7-9 with TRBJ2-2; 7 bases match TRBD2. The TCR originated in a human donor in a cohort sampled during active COVID-19. The specimen sequenced was peripheral blood. The CDR3 DNA sequence: TGTGCCAGCAATCGGCGGGGGTCCACCGGGGAGCTGTTTTTT. Translation: CASNRRGSTGELFF. Filled out from reference TRBV7-9 and TRBJ2-2, the complete variable domain reads DTGVSQNPRHKITKRGQNVTFRCDPISEHNRLYWYRQTLGQGPEFLTYFQNEAQLEKSRLLSDRFSAERPKGSFSTLEIQRTEQGDSAMYLCASNRRGSTGELFFGEGSRLTVL.